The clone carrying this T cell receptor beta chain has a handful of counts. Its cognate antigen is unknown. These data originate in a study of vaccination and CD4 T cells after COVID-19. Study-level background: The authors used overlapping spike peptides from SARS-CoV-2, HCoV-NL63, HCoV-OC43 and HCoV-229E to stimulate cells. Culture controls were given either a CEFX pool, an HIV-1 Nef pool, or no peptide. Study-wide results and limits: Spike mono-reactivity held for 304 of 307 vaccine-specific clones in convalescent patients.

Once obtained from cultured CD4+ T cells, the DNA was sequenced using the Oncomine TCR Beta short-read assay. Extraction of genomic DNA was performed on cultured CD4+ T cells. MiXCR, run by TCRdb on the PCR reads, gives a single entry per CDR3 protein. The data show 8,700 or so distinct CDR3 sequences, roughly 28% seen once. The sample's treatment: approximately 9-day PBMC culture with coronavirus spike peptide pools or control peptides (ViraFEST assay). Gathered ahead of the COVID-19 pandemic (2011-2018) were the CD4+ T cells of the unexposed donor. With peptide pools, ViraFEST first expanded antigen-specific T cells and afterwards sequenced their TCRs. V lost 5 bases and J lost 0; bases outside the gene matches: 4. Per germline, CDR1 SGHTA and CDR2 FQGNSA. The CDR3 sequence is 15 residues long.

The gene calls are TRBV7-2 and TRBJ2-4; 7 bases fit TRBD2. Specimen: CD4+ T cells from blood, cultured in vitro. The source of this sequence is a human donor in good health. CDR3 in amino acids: CASSPPGGAKNIQYF. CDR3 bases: TGTGCCAGCAGCCCCCCGGGGGGAGCCAAAAACATTCAGTACTTC.